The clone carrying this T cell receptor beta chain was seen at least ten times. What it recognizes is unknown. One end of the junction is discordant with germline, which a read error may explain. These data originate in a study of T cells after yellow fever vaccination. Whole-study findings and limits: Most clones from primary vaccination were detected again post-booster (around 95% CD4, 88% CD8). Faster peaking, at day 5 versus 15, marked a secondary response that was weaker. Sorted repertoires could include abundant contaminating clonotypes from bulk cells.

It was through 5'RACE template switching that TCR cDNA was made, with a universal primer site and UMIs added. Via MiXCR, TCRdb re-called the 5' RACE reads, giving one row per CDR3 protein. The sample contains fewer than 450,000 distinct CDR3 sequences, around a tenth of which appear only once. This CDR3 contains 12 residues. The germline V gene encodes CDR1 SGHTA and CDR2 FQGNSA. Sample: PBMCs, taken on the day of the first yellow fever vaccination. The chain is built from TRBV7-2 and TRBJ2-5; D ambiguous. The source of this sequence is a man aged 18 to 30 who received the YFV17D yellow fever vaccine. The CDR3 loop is CASSYPPGQKDF. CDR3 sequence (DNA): TGTGCCAGCAGCTACCCCCCCGGGCAGAAGGACTTC.